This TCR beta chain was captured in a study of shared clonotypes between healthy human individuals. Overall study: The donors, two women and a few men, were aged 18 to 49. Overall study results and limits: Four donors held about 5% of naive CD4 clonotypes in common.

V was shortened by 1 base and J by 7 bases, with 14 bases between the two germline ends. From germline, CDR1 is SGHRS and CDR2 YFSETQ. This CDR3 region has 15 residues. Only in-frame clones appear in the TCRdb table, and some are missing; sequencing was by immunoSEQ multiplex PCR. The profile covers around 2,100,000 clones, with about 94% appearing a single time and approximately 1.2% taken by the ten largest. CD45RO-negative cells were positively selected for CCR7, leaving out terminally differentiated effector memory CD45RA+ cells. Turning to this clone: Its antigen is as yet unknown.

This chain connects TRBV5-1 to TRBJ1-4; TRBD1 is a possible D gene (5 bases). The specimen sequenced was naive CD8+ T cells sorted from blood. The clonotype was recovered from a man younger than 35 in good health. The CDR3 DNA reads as TGCGCCAGCAGCTTGTTAGGCGGGGGTCGTGAAAAACTGTTTTTT. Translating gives CASSLLGGGREKLFF.